This TCR beta chain derives from a study of T cell changes during pregnancy in multiple sclerosis. Assay used: immunoSEQ multiplex PCR; TCRdb lists only in-frame clones, some missing. Here the sample spans 50,000 to 55,000 clones, 80% to 95% being singletons. The sequenced sample was CD4+ T cells from peripheral blood mononuclear cells, obtained in the third trimester of pregnancy. The TCR was taken from a female donor with multiple sclerosis, enrolled in a pregnancy study.

The CDR3 loop reads CASSVTGVNTEAFF. As DNA, the CDR3 is TGTGCCAGCAGCGTGACAGGGGTCAACACTGAAGCTTTCTTT. This chain uses TRBV7-8 with TRBJ1-1, with 8 bases fitting TRBD1. Germline V gene data show CDR1 as SGHVS and CDR2 as FQNEAQ. With V trimmed by 5 bases and J by 2 bases, 4 bases remained unmatched. This CDR3 is built from 14 residues.